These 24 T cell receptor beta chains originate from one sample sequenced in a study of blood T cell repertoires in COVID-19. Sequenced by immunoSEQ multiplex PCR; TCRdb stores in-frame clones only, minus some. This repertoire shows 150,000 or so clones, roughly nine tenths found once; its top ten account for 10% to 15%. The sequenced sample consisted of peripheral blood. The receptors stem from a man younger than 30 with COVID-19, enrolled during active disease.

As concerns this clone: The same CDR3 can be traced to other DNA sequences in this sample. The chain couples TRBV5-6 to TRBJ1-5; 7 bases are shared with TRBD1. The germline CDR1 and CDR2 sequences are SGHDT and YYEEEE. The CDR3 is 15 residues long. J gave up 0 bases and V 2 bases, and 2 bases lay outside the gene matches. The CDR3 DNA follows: TGTGCCAGCAGCTTAGGGGGCTATAGCAATCAGCCCCAGCATTTT. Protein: CASSLGGYSNQPQHF.

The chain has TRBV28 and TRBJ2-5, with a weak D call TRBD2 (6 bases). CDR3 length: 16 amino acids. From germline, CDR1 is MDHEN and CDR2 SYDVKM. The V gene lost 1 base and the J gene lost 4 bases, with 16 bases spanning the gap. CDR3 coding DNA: TGTGCCAGCAGTTTATCGGCCGGGAGAGGGAGAGAGACCCAGTACTTC. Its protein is CASSLSAGRGRETQYF. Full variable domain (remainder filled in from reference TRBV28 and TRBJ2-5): DVKVTQSSRYLVKRTGEKVFLECVQDMDHENMFWYRQDPGLGLRLIYFSYDVKMKEKGDIPEGYSVSREKKERFSLILESASTNQTSMYLCASSLSAGRGRETQYFGPGTRLLVL.

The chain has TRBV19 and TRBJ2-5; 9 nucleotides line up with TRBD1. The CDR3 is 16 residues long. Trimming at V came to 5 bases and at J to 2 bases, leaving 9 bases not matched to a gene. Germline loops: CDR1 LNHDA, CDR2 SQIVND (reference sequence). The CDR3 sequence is CASSLVQGAGQETQYF. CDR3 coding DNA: TGTGCCAGTAGTCTAGTACAGGGGGCCGGTCAAGAGACCCAGTACTTC.

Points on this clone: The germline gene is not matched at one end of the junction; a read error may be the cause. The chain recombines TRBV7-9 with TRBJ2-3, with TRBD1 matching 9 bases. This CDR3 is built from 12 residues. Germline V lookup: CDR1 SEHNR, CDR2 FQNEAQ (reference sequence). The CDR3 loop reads CASTNTGGADNF. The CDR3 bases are TGTGCCAGCACTAACACAGGGGGCGCCGACAATTTT.

DNA of the CDR3: TGTGCCACCAGCAGAGGCGGGAGAGGAGCAGAGACCCAGTACTTC. It encodes CATSRGGRGAETQYF. The chain joins TRBV15 to TRBJ2-5; TRBD2 matches 7 bases. V trimming: 1 base; J trimming: 4 bases; junction bases outside the gene matches: 6. The CDR3 consists of 15 residues. Per germline, CDR1 LNHNV and CDR2 YYDKDF (reference sequence).

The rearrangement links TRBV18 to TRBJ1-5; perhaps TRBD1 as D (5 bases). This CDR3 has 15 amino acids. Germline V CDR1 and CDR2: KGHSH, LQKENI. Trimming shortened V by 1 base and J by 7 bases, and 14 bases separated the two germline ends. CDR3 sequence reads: CASSPQGGVRQPQHF. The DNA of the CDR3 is TGTGCCAGCTCACCACAGGGAGGGGTAAGGCAGCCCCAGCATTTT.

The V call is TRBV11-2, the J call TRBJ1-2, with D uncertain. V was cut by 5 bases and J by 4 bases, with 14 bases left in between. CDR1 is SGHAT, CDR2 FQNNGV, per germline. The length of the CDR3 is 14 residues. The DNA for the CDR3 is TGTGCCAGCAGCCCGCCCGGGAACAGCTATGGCTACACCTTC. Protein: CASSPPGNSYGYTF.

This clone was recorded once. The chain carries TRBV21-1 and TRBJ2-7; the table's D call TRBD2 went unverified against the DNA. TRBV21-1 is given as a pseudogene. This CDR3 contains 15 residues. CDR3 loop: CASSPGGGTIYEQYF. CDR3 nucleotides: TGTGCCAGCAGCCCTGGGGGCGGGACTATCTACGAGCAGTACTTC.

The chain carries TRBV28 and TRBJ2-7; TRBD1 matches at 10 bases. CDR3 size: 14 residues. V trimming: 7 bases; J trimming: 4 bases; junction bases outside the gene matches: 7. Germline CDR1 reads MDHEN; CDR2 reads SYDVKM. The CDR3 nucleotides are TGTGCCAGCACCTTGGACAGGGGGACTTACGAGCAGTACTTC. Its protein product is CASTLDRGTYEQYF.

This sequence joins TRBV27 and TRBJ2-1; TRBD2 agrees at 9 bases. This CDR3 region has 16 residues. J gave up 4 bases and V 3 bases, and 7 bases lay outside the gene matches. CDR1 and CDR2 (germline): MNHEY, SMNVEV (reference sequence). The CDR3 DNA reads TGTGCCAGCAGTTTCTCTAGCGGGGAAGATTACAATGAGCAGTTCTTC. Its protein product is CASSFSSGEDYNEQFF.

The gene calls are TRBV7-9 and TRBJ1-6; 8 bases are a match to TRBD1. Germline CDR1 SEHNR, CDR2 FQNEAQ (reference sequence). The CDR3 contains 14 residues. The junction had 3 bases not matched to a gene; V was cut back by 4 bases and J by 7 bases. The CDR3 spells CASSSQGANSPLHF. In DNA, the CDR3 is TGTGCCAGCAGCTCCCAGGGGGCCAATTCACCCCTCCACTTT.

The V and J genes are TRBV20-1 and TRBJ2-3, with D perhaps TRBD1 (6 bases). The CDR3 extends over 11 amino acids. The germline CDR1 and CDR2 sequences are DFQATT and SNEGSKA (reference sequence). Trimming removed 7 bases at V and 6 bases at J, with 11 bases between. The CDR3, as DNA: TGCAGTGTACAGGGTTTGGATACGCAGTATTTT. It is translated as CSVQGLDTQYF.

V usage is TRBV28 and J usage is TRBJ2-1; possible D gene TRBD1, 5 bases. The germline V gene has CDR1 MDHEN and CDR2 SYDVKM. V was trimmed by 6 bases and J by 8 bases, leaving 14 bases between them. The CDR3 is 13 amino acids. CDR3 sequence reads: CASSPLVGDEQFF. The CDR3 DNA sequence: TGTGCCAGCAGCCCCCTCGTAGGGGATGAGCAGTTCTTC. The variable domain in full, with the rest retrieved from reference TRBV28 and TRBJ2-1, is DVKVTQSSRYLVKRTGEKVFLECVQDMDHENMFWYRQDPGLGLRLIYFSYDVKMKEKGDIPEGYSVSREKKERFSLILESASTNQTSMYLCASSPLVGDEQFFGPGTRLTVL.

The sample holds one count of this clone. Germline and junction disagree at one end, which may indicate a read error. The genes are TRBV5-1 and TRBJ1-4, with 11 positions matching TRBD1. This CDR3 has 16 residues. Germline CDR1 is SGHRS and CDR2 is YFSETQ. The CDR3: CASSPGTGGTNEKLLF. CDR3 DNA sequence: TGCGCCAGCAGCCCCGGGACAGGGGGAACAAATGAAAAACTGCTTTTT.

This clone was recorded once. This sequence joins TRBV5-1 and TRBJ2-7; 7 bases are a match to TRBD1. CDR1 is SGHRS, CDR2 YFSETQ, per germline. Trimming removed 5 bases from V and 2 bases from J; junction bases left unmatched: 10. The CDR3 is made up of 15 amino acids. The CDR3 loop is CASSHRDRVTYEQYF. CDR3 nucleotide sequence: TGCGCCAGCAGTCATCGGGACAGAGTAACCTACGAGCAGTACTTC.

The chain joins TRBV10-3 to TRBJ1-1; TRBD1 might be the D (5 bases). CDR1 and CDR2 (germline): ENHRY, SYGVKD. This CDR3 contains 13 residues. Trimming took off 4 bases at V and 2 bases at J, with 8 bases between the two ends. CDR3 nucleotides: TGTGCCATCAGTGCGACAGTCAACACTGAAGCTTTCTTT. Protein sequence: CAISATVNTEAFF.

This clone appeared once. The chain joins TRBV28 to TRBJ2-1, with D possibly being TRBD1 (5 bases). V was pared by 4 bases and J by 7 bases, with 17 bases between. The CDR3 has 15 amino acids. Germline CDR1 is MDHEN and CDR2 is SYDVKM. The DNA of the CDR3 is TGTGCCAGCAGTTCGTATTCCTCCCCAGGGAATGAGCAGTTCTTC. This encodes CASSSYSSPGNEQFF.

CDR3 in DNA: TGTGCCTGGAGTCCCCTAGCGGGAGACTACGAGCAGTACTTC. Amino acid sequence: CAWSPLAGDYEQYF. This chain links TRBV30 with TRBJ2-7, with 10 bases aligning to TRBD2. The V gene's germline CDR1 is GTSNPN and CDR2 SVGIG (reference sequence). The CDR3 is 14 residues long. V lost 2 bases and J lost 3; bases outside the gene matches: 4.

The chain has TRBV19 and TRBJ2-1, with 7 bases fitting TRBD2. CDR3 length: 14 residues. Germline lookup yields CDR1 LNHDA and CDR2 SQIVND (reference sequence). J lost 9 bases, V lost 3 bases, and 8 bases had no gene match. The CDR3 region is CASSILAEGGEQFF. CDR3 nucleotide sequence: TGTGCCAGTAGTATTCTAGCGGAGGGAGGTGAGCAGTTCTTC.

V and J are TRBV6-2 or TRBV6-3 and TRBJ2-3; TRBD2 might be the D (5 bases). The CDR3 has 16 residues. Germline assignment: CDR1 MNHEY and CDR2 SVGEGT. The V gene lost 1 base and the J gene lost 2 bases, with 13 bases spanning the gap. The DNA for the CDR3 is TGTGCCAGCAGTTACTTGGACTCGCAATACACAGATACGCAGTATTTT. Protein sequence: CASSYLDSQYTDTQYF.

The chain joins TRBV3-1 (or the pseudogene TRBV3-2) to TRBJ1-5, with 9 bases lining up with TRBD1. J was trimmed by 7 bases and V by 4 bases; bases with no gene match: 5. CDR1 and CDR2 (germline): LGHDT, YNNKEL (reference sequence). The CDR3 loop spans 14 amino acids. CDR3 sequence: CASSPTGGPQPQHF. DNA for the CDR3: TGTGCCAGCAGCCCTACAGGGGGCCCCCAGCCCCAGCATTTT.

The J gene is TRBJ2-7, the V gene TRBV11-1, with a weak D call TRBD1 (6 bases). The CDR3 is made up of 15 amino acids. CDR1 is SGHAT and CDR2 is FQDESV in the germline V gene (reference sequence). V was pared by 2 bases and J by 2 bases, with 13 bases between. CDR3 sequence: CASSLQGQTAYEQYF. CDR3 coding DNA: TGTGCCAGCAGCTTACAGGGGCAGACGGCCTACGAGCAGTACTTC.

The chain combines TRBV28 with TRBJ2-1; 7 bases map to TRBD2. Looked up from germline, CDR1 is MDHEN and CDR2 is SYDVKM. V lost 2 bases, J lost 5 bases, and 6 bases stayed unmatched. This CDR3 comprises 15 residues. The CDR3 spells CASSLKWEGHNEQFF. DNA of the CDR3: TGTGCCAGCAGTTTAAAGTGGGAGGGCCACAATGAGCAGTTCTTC.

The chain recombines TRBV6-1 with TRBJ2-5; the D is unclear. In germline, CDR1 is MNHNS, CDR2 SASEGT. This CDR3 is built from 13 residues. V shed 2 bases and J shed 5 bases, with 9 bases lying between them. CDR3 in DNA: TGTGCCAGCAGTGAATATATCCGGGAGACCCAGTACTTC. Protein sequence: CASSEYIRETQYF.